These T cell receptor beta chains were read from a single sample in a study of control samples from healthy donors and cancer patients. The assay was immunoSEQ multiplex PCR, and TCRdb's table has in-frame clones only and misses some. The sample lists 100,000 to 120,000 clones, more than 75% occurring once. What was sequenced was PBMCs. These receptors all come from a woman between 55 and 75 years old with lung cancer. CDR3s include the opening cysteine and the closing phenylalanine or tryptophan. A D gene is named only where the DNA matches it firmly. Clone sizes are given selectively: once, few, many, or a class where the clone is expanded.

>TRBV3-1/TRBV3-2|TRBJ2-1|-|TRBD2
CASSQRGTSGQTYNEQFF
TGTGCCAGCAGCCAAAGGGGGACTAGCGGGCAAACCTACAATGAGCAGTTCTTC
>TRBV19|TRBJ1-5|-|TRBD1
CASAGGGQPQHF
TGTGCCAGTGCAGGGGGGGGGCAGCCCCAGCATTTT
>TRBV19|TRBJ1-1|few|-
CASSISTTVLITEAFF
TGTGCCAGTAGTATATCAACGACAGTGCTTATCACTGAAGCTTTCTTT
>TRBV20-1|TRBJ1-5|-|TRBD1
CSASRQGNQPQHF
TGCAGTGCTAGTCGACAGGGTAATCAGCCCCAGCATTTT
>TRBV7-3|TRBJ2-3|-|-
CASSPTGSGTDTQYF
TGTGCCAGCAGCCCTACAGGGAGTGGCACAGATACGCAGTATTTT
>TRBV18|TRBJ2-5|-|TRBD2
CASSRGERTSGTETQYF
TGTGCCAGCTCACGGGGGGAGCGGACTAGCGGGACAGAGACCCAGTACTTC
>TRBV21-1|TRBJ1-4|-|-
CASSPRQDRTTNEKLFF
TGTGCCAGCAGCCCTCGACAGGACAGGACAACTAATGAAAAACTGTTTTTT
>TRBV19|TRBJ1-1|-|-
CASRREMNTEAFF
TGTGCCAGCCGGCGGGAAATGAACACTGAAGCTTTCTTT
>TRBV9|TRBJ2-6|-|-
CASSGFPGANVLTF
TGTGCCAGCAGCGGGTTCCCTGGGGCCAACGTCCTGACTTTC
>TRBV7-9|TRBJ1-6|-|-
CASSLGDSPLHF
TGTGCCAGCAGCTTAGGGGACTCACCCCTCCACTTT
>TRBV6-5|TRBJ2-1|once|TRBD2
CVSRDSGGYNEQFF
TGTGTCTCGAGAGATAGCGGGGGGTACAATGAGCAGTTCTTC
>TRBV9|TRBJ1-2|-|-
CASSVGGRVDQDGYTF
TGTGCCAGCAGCGTAGGAGGAAGGGTAGATCAGGATGGCTACACCTTC
>TRBV5-1|TRBJ2-6|-|-
CASSVDGSSGANVLTF
TGCGCCAGCAGCGTGGACGGGAGCTCTGGGGCCAACGTCCTGACTTTC
>TRBV7-9|TRBJ2-1|-|-
CASSSGTYNEQFF
TGTGCCAGCAGCTCTGGGACCTACAATGAGCAGTTCTTC
>TRBV5-1|TRBJ2-1|-|TRBD2
CASSAGLVRNEQFF
TGCGCCAGCAGCGCGGGACTAGTAAGGAATGAGCAGTTCTTC
>TRBV5-1|TRBJ1-2|-|TRBD1
CASSVTGESNYGYTF
TGCGCCAGCAGCGTGACAGGGGAATCTAACTATGGCTACACCTTC
>TRBV30|TRBJ2-6|-|TRBD1
CAWSVAAGGNRAGANVLTF
TGTGCCTGGAGTGTAGCCGCAGGGGGCAATCGGGCTGGGGCCAACGTCCTGACTTTC
>TRBV5-4|TRBJ2-1|-|TRBD2
CASSAKLAGDRPEFF
TGTGCCAGCAGCGCGAAACTAGCGGGGGACCGACCGGAGTTCTTC
>TRBV20-1|TRBJ1-2|-|TRBD1
CSAYRGYGYTF
TGCAGTGCTTACAGGGGTTATGGCTACACCTTC
>TRBV3-1/TRBV3-2|TRBJ2-2|-|-
CASSQDLSARELFF
TGTGCCAGCAGCCAAGATCTCTCGGCCCGGGAGCTGTTTTTT
>TRBV4-3|TRBJ1-1|-|-
CASSQVRDTEAFF
TGCGCCAGCAGCCAAGTGCGTGACACTGAAGCTTTCTTT
>TRBV18|TRBJ2-3|-|TRBD1
CASSPGQGRADTQYF
TGTGCCAGCTCCCCTGGACAGGGAAGGGCAGATACGCAGTATTTT
>TRBV6-5|TRBJ2-3|-|-
CASSYSRQRLTDTQYF
TGTGCCAGCAGTTACTCGAGGCAGAGACTCACAGATACGCAGTATTTT
>TRBV5-1|TRBJ2-1|-|TRBD2
CASSLAGGGPDEQFF
TGCGCCAGCAGCTTGGCCGGGGGAGGGCCCGATGAGCAGTTCTTC
>TRBV3-1/TRBV3-2|TRBJ1-1|-|TRBD1
CASSQAKHRGTEAFF
TGTGCCAGCAGCCAAGCAAAACACAGGGGAACTGAAGCTTTCTTT
>TRBV11-2|TRBJ1-1|-|-
CASSFQGRDTEAFF
TGTGCCAGCAGCTTTCAGGGCAGAGACACTGAAGCTTTCTTT